Below are 17 T cell receptor beta chains sequenced from a single sample in a study of CD8 T cells in Susac syndrome (dated by TCRdb to between 2018 and 2021). Receptor amplification or capture employed the immunoSEQ multiplex PCR assay. RNA was extracted with the RNeasy kit and roughly 0.45 to 1 ug was reverse transcribed using random hexamers. TCRdb redid the processing of the public reads, applying fastp at Q25 and MiXCR, and retained in-frame beta chains. Entries that share a CDR3 protein sequence are merged under the most common genes and DNA. This sample gives over 300,000 distinct CDR3 sequences in total; under 95% of them show up just once. More than 0.06% of the sample comes from the top ten. The sample taken for sequencing was CD4+ T cells from PBMCs. These receptors all come from a human donor with multiple sclerosis.

V and J are TRBV6-5 and TRBJ1-2, with unresolved D. The V end lost 2 bases, the J end lost 8 bases, and 24 bases lay between the germline ends. CDR3 size: 17 residues. Germline V gives CDR1 MNHEY, CDR2 SVGAGI. CDR3 residues: CASSYPRGGRAVGGYTF. Written as DNA, the CDR3 is TGTGCCAGCAGTTACCCGCGCGGTGGCCGGGCGGTGGGCGGCTACACCTTC.

The V and J genes are TRBV14 and TRBJ2-7; TRBD2 matches at 10 bases. CDR3 length equals 18 residues. With 3 bases clipped from V and 1 base from J, the junction kept 12 bases outside the gene matches. CDR1 is SGHDN and CDR2 is FVKESK in the germline V gene. The CDR3 nucleotides are TGTGCCAGCAGCCAGGCTCGGACTAGCGGAGTAGGTTCCTACGAGCAGTACTTC. Encoded protein: CASSQARTSGVGSYEQYF.

The chain couples TRBV12-3 or TRBV12-4 to TRBJ1-1, with TRBD1 matching 7 bases. This CDR3 region has 14 residues. The V gene end was trimmed by 8 bases and the J gene end by 5 bases; junction bases not matched to a gene: 11. The CDR3 nucleotides read TGTGCCAGCTACCCAGGGGGGAGAGGGACTGAAGCTTTCTTT. Residues: CASYPGGRGTEAFF.

The chain uses TRBV6-4 and TRBJ1-5; no reliable D call. Germline V gene lookup returns CDR1 MRHNA and CDR2 SNTAGT. The length of the CDR3 is 13 residues. The V end was cut by 3 bases, the J end by 5 bases, with 8 bases between. CDR3 sequence: CASSEHHDQPQHF. The CDR3 coding sequence is TGTGCCAGCAGTGAACACCACGATCAGCCCCAGCATTTT.

The chain combines TRBV29-1 with TRBJ2-2; TRBD1 might be the D (6 bases). Trimming pared 5 bases from V and 3 bases from J, leaving 13 bases between. Germline V gene sequence: CDR1 SQVTM, CDR2 ANQGSEA. The CDR3 loop spans 14 amino acids. CDR3 in amino acids: CSVKVSGDTGELFF. As DNA, the CDR3 is TGCAGCGTTAAGGTCTCAGGGGACACCGGGGAGCTGTTTTTT.

The chain joins TRBV27 to TRBJ1-6; D gene unclear. The CDR3 runs to 16 residues. V lost 0 bases, J lost 8 bases, and 14 bases lay in between. Germline V gene sequence: CDR1 MNHEY, CDR2 SMNVEV (reference sequence). CDR3 in amino acids: CASSLSRAWEDSPLHF. DNA of the CDR3: TGTGCCAGCAGTTTATCCCGGGCTTGGGAGGATTCACCCCTCCACTTT.

This clonotype was recorded only once. This chain uses TRBV7-8 with TRBJ1-1; a weak D match, TRBD1 (5 bases). Germline values: CDR1 SGHVS, CDR2 FQNEAQ. V dropped 2 bases and J dropped 5 bases, with 15 bases sitting between them. There are 15 residues in the CDR3. CDR3 nucleotide sequence: TGTGCCAGCAGCTTAATGGGGGTTATGGGAACTGAAGCTTTCTTT. Translated: CASSLMGVMGTEAFF.

The rearrangement joins TRBV3-1 to TRBJ1-5; D remains ambiguous. The CDR3 is 12 amino acids. Germline values: CDR1 LGHDT, CDR2 YNNKEL (reference sequence). V shed 0 bases and J shed 10 bases, with 7 bases lying between them. CDR3 nucleotide sequence: TGTGCCAGCAGCCAAGAAGGGATTCCCCAGCATTTT. Amino acid sequence: CASSQEGIPQHF.

This chain joins TRBV27 and TRBJ2-7, with TRBD1 as a possible D gene (6 bases). CDR1 is MNHEY, CDR2 SMNVEV, per germline (reference sequence). V was cut by 8 bases and J by 1 base, with 15 bases left in between. CDR3 length equals 14 residues. CDR3 residues: CASGGLRGSYEQYF. CDR3 sequence (DNA): TGTGCCAGCGGGGGCCTCCGGGGATCCTACGAGCAGTACTTC.

The genes are TRBV20-1 and TRBJ1-5, with a possible D match to TRBD1 (5 bases). This CDR3 region has 17 residues. Germline V gene data show CDR1 as DFQATT and CDR2 as SNEGSKA (reference sequence). V dropped 1 base and J dropped 0 bases, with 16 bases sitting between them. CDR3 DNA sequence: TGCAGTGCTAGAGCTGTCGGGGCGCTTTTTAGCAATCAGCCCCAGCATTTT. It encodes CSARAVGALFSNQPQHF.

The CDR3 is CASSESGAAETQYF. CDR3 nucleotides: TGTGCCAGCAGTGAGTCGGGAGCCGCGGAGACCCAGTACTTC. This sequence joins TRBV6-5 and TRBJ2-5; D might be TRBD2 (6 bases). V was shortened by 5 bases and J by 5 bases, with 15 bases between the two germline ends. This CDR3 spans 14 amino acids. The germline gives CDR1 MNHEY, CDR2 SVGAGI.

As for this clonotype: At one boundary the junction diverges from the germline segment, which might be a read error. This chain uses TRBV7-7 with TRBJ2-7; TRBD2 agrees at 8 bases. Germline V gene data show CDR1 as SSHAT and CDR2 as FNYEAQ (reference sequence). The CDR3 extends over 16 amino acids. The CDR3 sequence is CASSLRKREGNYEQYF. In nucleotides, the CDR3 is TGTGCTAGCAGCTTAAGGAAACGGGAGGGAAATTACGAGCAGTACTTC. Using reference TRBV7-7 and TRBJ2-7 for the parts outside the CDR3, the full variable domain is GAGVSQSPRYKVTKRGQDVTLRCDPISSHATLYWYQQALGQGPEFLTYFNYEAQPDKSGLPSDRFSAERPEGSISTLTIQRTEQRDSAMYRCASSLRKREGNYEQYFGPGTRLTVT.

V gene TRBV6-5 combines with J gene TRBJ2-1; D may be TRBD2 (6 bases). Trimming cost V 2 bases and J 6 bases, with 14 bases left between them. Germline loops: CDR1 MNHEY, CDR2 SVGAGI. The CDR3 sequence is 15 residues long. The CDR3 loop reads CASSYHSGLGNEQFF. In DNA form, the CDR3 reads TGTGCCAGCAGTTACCACAGCGGGTTGGGCAATGAGCAGTTCTTC.

The rearrangement joins TRBV12-3 or TRBV12-4 to TRBJ2-7, with a possible D match to TRBD1 (6 bases). This CDR3 spans 14 amino acids. V was trimmed by 4 bases and J by 6 bases, leaving 16 bases between them. The CDR3 DNA is TGTGCCAGCAGTTGGGGGCAGCCACCTGCCGAGCAGTACTTC. The encoded protein is CASSWGQPPAEQYF.

V is TRBV7-8 and J is TRBJ2-7; D is possibly TRBD2 (6 bases). There are 16 residues in the CDR3. Trimming pared 5 bases from V and 2 bases from J, leaving 19 bases between. Looked up from germline, CDR1 is SGHVS and CDR2 is FQNEAQ. The CDR3 DNA sequence: TGTGCCAGCAGCAAGACCTCTGCGGGGAGCGCCTACGAGCAGTACTTC. Encoded protein: CASSKTSAGSAYEQYF.

V is TRBV9 and J is TRBJ2-1; D tentatively reads TRBD1 or TRBD2 (5 bases each). Germline V CDR1 and CDR2: SGDLS, YYNGEE. Trimming took 4 bases from V and 8 from J, leaving 19 bases between them. The CDR3 contains 15 residues. CDR3 in DNA: TGTGCCAGCAGCTTCGGGACGCCTTATGGGGATGAGCAGTTCTTC. This sequence encodes CASSFGTPYGDEQFF.

The chain couples TRBV3-1 to TRBJ2-2, with a tentative D call TRBD1 (7 bases). CDR1 LGHDT and CDR2 YNNKEL come from the germline V gene (reference sequence). Trimming cost V 4 bases and J 8 bases, with 23 bases left between them. The CDR3 contains 17 residues. The CDR3 sequence: CASSPLSRGAIGGELFF. The CDR3 DNA sequence: TGTGCCAGCAGCCCATTATCCAGGGGGGCGATCGGGGGGGAGCTGTTTTTT. Combining the CDR3 with reference TRBV3-1 and TRBJ2-2 gives the whole variable domain DTAVSQTPKYLVTQMGNDKSIKCEQNLGHDTMYWYKQDSKKFLKIMFSYNNKELIINETVPNRFSPKSPDKAHLNLHINSLELGDSAVYFCASSPLSRGAIGGELFFGEGSRLTVL.